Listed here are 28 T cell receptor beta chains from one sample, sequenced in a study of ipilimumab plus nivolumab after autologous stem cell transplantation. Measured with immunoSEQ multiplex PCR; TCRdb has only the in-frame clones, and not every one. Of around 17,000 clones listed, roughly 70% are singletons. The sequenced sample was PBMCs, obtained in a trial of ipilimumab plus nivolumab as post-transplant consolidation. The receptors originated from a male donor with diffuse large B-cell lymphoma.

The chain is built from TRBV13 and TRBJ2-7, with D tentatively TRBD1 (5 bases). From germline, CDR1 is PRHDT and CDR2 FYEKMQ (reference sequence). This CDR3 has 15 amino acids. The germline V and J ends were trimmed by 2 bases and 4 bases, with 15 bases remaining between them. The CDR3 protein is CASSLRGGRGYEQYF. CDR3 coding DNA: TGTGCCAGCAGCTTAAGGGGTGGCAGAGGATACGAGCAGTACTTC.

The CDR3 sequence is CASSVGQGNQPQHF. The CDR3 bases are TGTGCCAGCAGCGTAGGACAGGGTAATCAGCCCCAGCATTTT. This chain uses TRBV9 with TRBJ1-5; TRBD1 agrees at 7 bases. The V gene's germline CDR1 is SGDLS and CDR2 YYNGEE. V was pared by 0 bases and J by 4 bases, with 1 base of the junction left unmatched. This CDR3 is 14 amino acids long.

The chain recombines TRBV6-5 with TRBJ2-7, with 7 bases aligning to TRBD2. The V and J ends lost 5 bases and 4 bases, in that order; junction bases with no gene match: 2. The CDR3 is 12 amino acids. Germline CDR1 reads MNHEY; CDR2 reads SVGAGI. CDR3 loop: CASSSGDYEQYF. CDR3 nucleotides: TGTGCCAGCAGTAGCGGGGATTACGAGCAGTACTTC.

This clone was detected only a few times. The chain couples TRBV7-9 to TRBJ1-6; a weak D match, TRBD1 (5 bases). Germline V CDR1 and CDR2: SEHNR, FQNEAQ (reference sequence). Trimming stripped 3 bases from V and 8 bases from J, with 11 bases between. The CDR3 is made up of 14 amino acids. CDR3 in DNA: TGTGCCAGCAGCTTTCGACAGAAAGATTCACCCCTCCACTTT. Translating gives CASSFRQKDSPLHF. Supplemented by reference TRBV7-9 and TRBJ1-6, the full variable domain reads DTGVSQNPRHKITKRGQNVTFRCDPISEHNRLYWYRQTLGQGPEFLTYFQNEAQLEKSRLLSDRFSAERPKGSFSTLEIQRTEQGDSAMYLCASSFRQKDSPLHFGNGTRLTVT.

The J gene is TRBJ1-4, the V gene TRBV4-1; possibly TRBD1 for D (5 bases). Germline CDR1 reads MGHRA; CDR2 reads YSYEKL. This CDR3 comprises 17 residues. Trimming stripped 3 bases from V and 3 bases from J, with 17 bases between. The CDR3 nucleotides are TGCGCCAGCAGCCAGGACCGACAGATAGCGGCTAATGAAAAACTGTTTTTT. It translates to CASSQDRQIAANEKLFF.

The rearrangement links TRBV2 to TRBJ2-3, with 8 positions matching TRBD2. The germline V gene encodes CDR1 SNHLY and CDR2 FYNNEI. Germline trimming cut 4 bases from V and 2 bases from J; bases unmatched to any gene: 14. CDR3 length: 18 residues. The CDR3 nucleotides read TGTGCCAGCAGTGTGGAGGGTAGCGGGGAGACCTACACAGATACGCAGTATTTT. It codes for CASSVEGSGETYTDTQYF. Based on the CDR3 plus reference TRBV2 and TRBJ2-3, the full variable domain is EPEVTQTPSHQVTQMGQEVILRCVPISNHLYFYWYRQILGQKVEFLVSFYNNEISEKSEIFDDQFSVERPDGSNFTLKIRSTKLEDSAMYFCASSVEGSGETYTDTQYFGPGTRLTVL.

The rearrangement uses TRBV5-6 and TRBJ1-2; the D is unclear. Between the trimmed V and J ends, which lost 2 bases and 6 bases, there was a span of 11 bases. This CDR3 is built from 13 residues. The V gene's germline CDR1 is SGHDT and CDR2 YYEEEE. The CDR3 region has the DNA TGTGCCAGCAGCTTAATTGGGGAGGATGGCTACACCTTC. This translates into CASSLIGEDGYTF.

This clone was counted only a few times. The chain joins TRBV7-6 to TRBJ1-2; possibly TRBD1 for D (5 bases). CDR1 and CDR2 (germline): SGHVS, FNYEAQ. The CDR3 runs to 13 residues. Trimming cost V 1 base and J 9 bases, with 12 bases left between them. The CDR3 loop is CASSLDGARSYTF. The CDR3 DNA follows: TGTGCCAGCAGCTTAGATGGGGCCCGAAGCTACACCTTC. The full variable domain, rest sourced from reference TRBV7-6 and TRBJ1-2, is GAGVSQSPRYKVTKRGQDVALRCDPISGHVSLYWYRQALGQGPEFLTYFNYEAQQDKSGLPNDRFSAERPEGSISTLTIQRTEQRDSAMYRCASSLDGARSYTFGSGTRLTVV.

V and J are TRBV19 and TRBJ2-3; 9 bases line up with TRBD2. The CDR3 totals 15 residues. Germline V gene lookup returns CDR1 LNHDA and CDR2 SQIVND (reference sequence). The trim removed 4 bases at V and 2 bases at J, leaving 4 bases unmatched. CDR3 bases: TGTGCCAGTAGTACCCTAGCGGGGTCCACAGATACGCAGTATTTT. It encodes CASSTLAGSTDTQYF.

The CDR3 sequence is CASGASGSTDTQYF. The CDR3 DNA follows: TGTGCTAGTGGCGCTAGCGGTTCCACAGATACGCAGTATTTT. This chain connects TRBV12-5 to TRBJ2-3; TRBD2 matches at 7 bases. The germline V gene has CDR1 LGHNT and CDR2 FRNRAP. The CDR3 totals 14 residues. The V gene end was trimmed by 6 bases and the J gene end by 2 bases; junction bases not matched to a gene: 5.

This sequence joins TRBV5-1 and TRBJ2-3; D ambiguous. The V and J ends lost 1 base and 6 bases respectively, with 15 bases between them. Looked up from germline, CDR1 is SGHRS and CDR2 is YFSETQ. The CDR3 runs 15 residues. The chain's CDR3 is CASSLFSADSDTQYF. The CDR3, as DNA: TGCGCCAGCAGCTTGTTCTCGGCGGATTCGGATACGCAGTATTTT.

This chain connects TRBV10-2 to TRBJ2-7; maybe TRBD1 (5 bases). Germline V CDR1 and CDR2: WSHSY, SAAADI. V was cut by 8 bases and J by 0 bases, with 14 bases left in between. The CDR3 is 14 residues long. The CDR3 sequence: CASQLTESSYEQYF. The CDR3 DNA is TGCGCCAGCCAGTTGACAGAAAGCTCCTACGAGCAGTACTTC.

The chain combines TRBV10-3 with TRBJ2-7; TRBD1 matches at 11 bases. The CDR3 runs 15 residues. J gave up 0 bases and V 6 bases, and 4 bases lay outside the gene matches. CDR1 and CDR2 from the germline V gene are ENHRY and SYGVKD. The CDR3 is CAISPGTGGSYEQYF. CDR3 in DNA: TGTGCCATCAGCCCCGGGACAGGGGGCTCCTACGAGCAGTACTTC.

The CDR3 region is CASSLAGGPSYNEQFF. The CDR3 DNA is TGTGCCAGCTCACTAGCGGGAGGGCCTTCCTACAATGAGCAGTTCTTC. The genes are TRBV18 and TRBJ2-1; 11 bases fit TRBD2. The CDR3 sequence is 16 residues long. The V gene end was trimmed by 4 bases and the J gene end by 1 base; junction bases not matched to a gene: 3. Per germline, CDR1 KGHSH and CDR2 LQKENI.

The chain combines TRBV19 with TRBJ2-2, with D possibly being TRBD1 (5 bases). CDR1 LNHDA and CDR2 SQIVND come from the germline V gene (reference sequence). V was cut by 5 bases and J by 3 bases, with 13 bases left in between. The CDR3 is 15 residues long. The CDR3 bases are TGTGCCAGTAGTGACAGTGTTGAGTACACCGGGGAGCTGTTTTTT. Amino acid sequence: CASSDSVEYTGELFF.

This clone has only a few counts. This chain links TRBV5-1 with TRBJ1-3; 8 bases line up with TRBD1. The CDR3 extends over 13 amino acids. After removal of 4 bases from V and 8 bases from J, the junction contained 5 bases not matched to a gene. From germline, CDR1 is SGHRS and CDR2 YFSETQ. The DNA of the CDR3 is TGCGCCAGCAGCCAACAGGGGGGAGACACCATATATTTT. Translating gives CASSQQGGDTIYF.

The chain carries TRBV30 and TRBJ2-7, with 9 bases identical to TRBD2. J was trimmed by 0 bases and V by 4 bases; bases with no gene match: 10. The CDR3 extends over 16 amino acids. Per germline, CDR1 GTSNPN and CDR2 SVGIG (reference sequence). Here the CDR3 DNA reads TGTGCCTGGACATTTCTTAGCGGGGGAAACTCCTACGAGCAGTACTTC. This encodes CAWTFLSGGNSYEQYF. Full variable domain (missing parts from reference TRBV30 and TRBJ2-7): SQTIHQWPATLVQPVGSPLSLECTVEGTSNPNLYWYRQAAGRGLQLLFYSVGIGQISSEVPQNLSASRPQDRQFILSSKKLLLSDSGFYLCAWTFLSGGNSYEQYFGPGTRLTVT.

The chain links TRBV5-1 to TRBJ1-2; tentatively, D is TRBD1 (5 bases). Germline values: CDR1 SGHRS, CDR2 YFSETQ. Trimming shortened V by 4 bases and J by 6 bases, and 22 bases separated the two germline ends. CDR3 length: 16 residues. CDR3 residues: CASSLPSSGGTDGYTF. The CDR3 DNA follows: TGCGCCAGCAGCCTACCTAGTTCGGGGGGAACAGATGGCTACACCTTC.

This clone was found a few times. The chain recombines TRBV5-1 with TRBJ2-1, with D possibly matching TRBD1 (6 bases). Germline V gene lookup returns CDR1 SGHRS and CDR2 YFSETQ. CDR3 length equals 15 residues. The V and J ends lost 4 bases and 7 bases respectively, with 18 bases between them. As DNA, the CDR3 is TGCGCCAGCAGCCCCATACCCCGGGACATTAATGAGCAGTTCTTC. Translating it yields CASSPIPRDINEQFF.

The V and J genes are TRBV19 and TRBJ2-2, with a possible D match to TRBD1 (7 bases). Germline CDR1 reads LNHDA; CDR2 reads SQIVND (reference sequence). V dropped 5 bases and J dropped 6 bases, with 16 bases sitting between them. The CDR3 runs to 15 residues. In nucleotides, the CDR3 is TGTGCCAGTAGTGCCGGGGGACAGTTATCCGGGGAGCTGTTTTTT. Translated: CASSAGGQLSGELFF.

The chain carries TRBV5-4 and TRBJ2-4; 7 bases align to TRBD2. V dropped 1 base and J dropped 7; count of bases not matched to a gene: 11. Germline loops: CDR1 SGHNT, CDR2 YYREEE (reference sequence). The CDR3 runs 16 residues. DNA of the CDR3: TGTGCCAGCAGCTTGACGTCGGGCCTCGGGGGGAACATTCAGTACTTC. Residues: CASSLTSGLGGNIQYF.

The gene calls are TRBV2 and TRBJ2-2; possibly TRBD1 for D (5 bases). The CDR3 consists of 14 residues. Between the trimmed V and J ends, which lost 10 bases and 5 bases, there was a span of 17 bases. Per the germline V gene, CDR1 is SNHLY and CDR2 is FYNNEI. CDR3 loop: CATSRAGRTGELFF. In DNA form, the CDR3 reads TGTGCCACTTCCCGGGCAGGGCGGACCGGGGAGCTGTTTTTT.

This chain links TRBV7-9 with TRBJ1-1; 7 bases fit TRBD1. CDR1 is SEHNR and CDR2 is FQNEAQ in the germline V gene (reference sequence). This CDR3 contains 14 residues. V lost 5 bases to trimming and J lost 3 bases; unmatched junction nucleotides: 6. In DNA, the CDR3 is TGTGCCAGCAGCCAACCGACAGGGCACACTGAAGCTTTCTTT. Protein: CASSQPTGHTEAFF.

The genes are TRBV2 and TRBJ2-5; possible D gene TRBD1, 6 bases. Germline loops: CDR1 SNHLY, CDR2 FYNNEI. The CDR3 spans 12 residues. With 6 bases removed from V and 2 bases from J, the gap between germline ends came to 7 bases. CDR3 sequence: CASRDRQETQYF. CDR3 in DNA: TGTGCCAGCAGGGACAGACAAGAGACCCAGTACTTC.

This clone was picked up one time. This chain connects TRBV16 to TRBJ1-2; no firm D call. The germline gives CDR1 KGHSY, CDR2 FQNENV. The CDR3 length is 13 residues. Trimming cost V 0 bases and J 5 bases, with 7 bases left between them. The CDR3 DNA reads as TGTGCCAGCAGCCAATCGGTGTTTTATGGCTACACCTTC. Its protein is CASSQSVFYGYTF.

The CDR3 loop reads CASSPGAVDTQYF. Here the CDR3 DNA reads TGTGCCAGCTCACCAGGGGCGGTGGATACGCAGTATTTT. V usage is TRBV18 and J usage is TRBJ2-3, with D possibly matching TRBD1 (5 bases). CDR1 is KGHSH and CDR2 is LQKENI in the germline V gene. There are 13 residues in the CDR3. Trimming left V 2 bases short and J 6 bases short, with 9 bases between.

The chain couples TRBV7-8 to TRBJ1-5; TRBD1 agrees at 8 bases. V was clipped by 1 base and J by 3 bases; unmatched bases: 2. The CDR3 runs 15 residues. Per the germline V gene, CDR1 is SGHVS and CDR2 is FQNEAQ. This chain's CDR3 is CASSLGTGFNQPQHF. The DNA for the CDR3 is TGTGCCAGCAGCTTAGGGACAGGGTTCAATCAGCCCCAGCATTTT.

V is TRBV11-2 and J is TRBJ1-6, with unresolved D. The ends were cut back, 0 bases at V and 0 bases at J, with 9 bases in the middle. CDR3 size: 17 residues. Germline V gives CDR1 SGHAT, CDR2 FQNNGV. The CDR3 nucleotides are TGTGCCAGCAGCTTAGACCGTATTAACTCCTATAATTCACCCCTCCACTTT. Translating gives CASSLDRINSYNSPLHF.